A selection of T cell receptor beta chains follows, all from one sample in a study of T cell repertoires in cytomegalovirus infection. TCRdb reprocessed the reads with MiXCR, giving one entry per CDR3 protein. The sample yields about 180,000 distinct CDR3 sequences, roughly 15% seen once. Input material: CD8+ T cells from PBMCs. The receptors come from a human donor in good health (CMV status not recorded). Some clones in this sample may be carry-over from other donors' samples. Each CDR3 is given with its conserved first and last residue. Each record gives: V gene, J gene, D gene, clone size, CDR3 DNA, CDR3 protein. The D gene is left open where the match is weak. Clone size is given for some rows only: seen once, a few or many times, or a class if the clone is expanded.

>TRBV14|TRBJ1-3|TRBD1|NA
TGTGCCAGCAGCCGGACAGGGAGAGGAAACACCATATATTTT
CASSRTGRGNTIYF
>TRBV7-9|TRBJ2-5|TRBD2|NA
TGTGCCAGCAGCCGACGACTAGCGGGGGAACCCCAAGAGACCCAGTACTTC
CASSRRLAGEPQETQYF
>TRBV7-2|TRBJ1-6|NA|NA
TGTGCCAGCAGCTTAGTCGTGTTTCCCTCCTATAATTCACCCCTCCACTTT
CASSLVVFPSYNSPLHF
>TRBV7-8|TRBJ1-1|NA|many
TGTGCCAGCAGCTTAACAGCGGGGCGGATGAACACTGAAGCTTTCTTT
CASSLTAGRMNTEAFF
>TRBV7-9|TRBJ1-1|NA|NA
TGTGCCAGCAGCCCTCCCTGGGACATTGAAGCTTTCTTT
CASSPPWDIEAFF
>TRBV28|TRBJ1-5|NA|NA
TGTGCCAGCAGTTTATTCGGCTCCAGAGGCTTCGGCAATCAGCCCCAGCATTTT
CASSLFGSRGFGNQPQHF
>TRBV2|TRBJ1-5|TRBD1|NA
TGTGCCAGCAGGAAGACAGGGGGAGACCGGAATCAGCCCCAGCATTTT
CASRKTGGDRNQPQHF
>TRBV28|TRBJ1-6|NA|NA
TGTGCCACCACCAAGTCCGGGGGAAATTCACCCCTCCACTTT
CATTKSGGNSPLHF
>TRBV4-1|TRBJ2-6|NA|NA
TGCGCCAGCAGCCTACAGGCGTCCTCTGGGGCCAACGTCCTGACTTTC
CASSLQASSGANVLTF
>TRBV29-1|TRBJ1-2|TRBD1|NA
TGCAGCGTTTACCGGGACAGCGTCTATGGCTACACCTTC
CSVYRDSVYGYTF
>TRBV7-9|TRBJ2-7|TRBD2|NA
TGTGCCAGCAGCTTAAGTAGCGGGGTGGTCTACGAGCAGTACTTC
CASSLSSGVVYEQYF
>TRBV19|TRBJ2-1|TRBD1|NA
TGTGCCAGTACCCCGTCCAGGGGGCGAAGGGGTGAGCAGTTCTTC
CASTPSRGRRGEQFF
>TRBV7-6|TRBJ1-4|NA|few
TGTGCCAGCAGCATCAGAGGGGCCCGGGAAAAACTGTTTTTT
CASSIRGAREKLFF
>TRBV28|TRBJ2-5|TRBD2|NA
TGTGCCAGCAGTCCCCTAGCGGGGGAAGAGACCCAGTACTTC
CASSPLAGEETQYF
>TRBV7-2|TRBJ2-3|TRBD2|few
TGTGCCAGCAGCTTAGGCGGACTAGCGGGACGCACAGATACGCAGTATTTT
CASSLGGLAGRTDTQYF
>TRBV7-9|TRBJ2-1|NA|NA
TGTGCCAGCAGCCTCGGGGTTGTGGGTGAGCAGTTCTTC
CASSLGVVGEQFF
>TRBV30|TRBJ1-2|NA|NA
TGTGCGGACGAGGCGCGGGGTGGCTACACCTTC
CADEARGGYTF
>TRBV12-3/TRBV12-4|TRBJ2-3|NA|few
TGTGCCAGCAGTGACAGCCGATCTAGCACAGATACGCAGTATTTT
CASSDSRSSTDTQYF
>TRBV7-8|TRBJ1-1|NA|NA
TGTGCCAGCAAGGAACAGACAAACACTGAAGCTTTCTTT
CASKEQTNTEAFF
>TRBV7-2|TRBJ2-5|NA|NA
TGTGCCAGCAGCCGCACCCCGGAGAGAGACCAGTACTTC
CASSRTPERDQYF
>TRBV7-2|TRBJ2-3|NA|NA
TGTGCCAGCAGCTACTGGACCGTGGGCACAGATACGCAGTATTTT
CASSYWTVGTDTQYF
>TRBV29-1|TRBJ1-1|TRBD1|NA
TGCAGCGCCCCATCGGGACAGGGGGCTTGGGGCACTGAAGCTTTCTTT
CSAPSGQGAWGTEAFF
>TRBV29-1|TRBJ2-3|TRBD1|few
TGCAGCGTGACCGGGACAGGGCAAGCAGATACGCAGTATTTT
CSVTGTGQADTQYF
>TRBV7-2|TRBJ2-4|NA|many
TGTGCCAGCAGCCCCTTTGAAGGGGGGGTGAAAAACATTCAGTACTTC
CASSPFEGGVKNIQYF
>TRBV7-9|TRBJ2-3|NA|NA
TGTGCCAGCAGCCTTCTCGGACAGAGCACAGATACGCAGTATTTT
CASSLLGQSTDTQYF
>TRBV29-1|TRBJ2-6|TRBD1|few
TGCAGCGCTCTCATGCCCGACAGGGCACAACCCGGGGCCAACGTCCTGACTTTC
CSALMPDRAQPGANVLTF
>TRBV7-6|TRBJ2-5|TRBD2|few
TGTGCCAGCAGCTTAGCGACTAGCGGGGGGCAAGAGACCCAGTACTTC
CASSLATSGGQETQYF
>TRBV28|TRBJ2-5|NA|few
TGTGCCAGCAGGGAGCTACAGACTCAAGAGACCCAGTACTTC
CASRELQTQETQYF
>TRBV5-1|TRBJ2-7|TRBD2|NA
TGCGCCAGCAGCCCCGGGACTAGCGGATACGAGCAGTACTTC
CASSPGTSGYEQYF
>TRBV28|TRBJ2-7|NA|NA
TGTGCCAGCAGTTTTGGGTTAATCGCCTACGAGCAGTACTTC
CASSFGLIAYEQYF
>TRBV7-9|TRBJ2-1|NA|few
TGTGCCAGCAGTGACTGGGACTCCTCCAACAATGAGCAGTTCTTC
CASSDWDSSNNEQFF
>TRBV12-3/TRBV12-4|TRBJ1-2|NA|NA
TGTGCCAGCAGTTTCGATCCCTTTGGTGGCTACACCTTC
CASSFDPFGGYTF